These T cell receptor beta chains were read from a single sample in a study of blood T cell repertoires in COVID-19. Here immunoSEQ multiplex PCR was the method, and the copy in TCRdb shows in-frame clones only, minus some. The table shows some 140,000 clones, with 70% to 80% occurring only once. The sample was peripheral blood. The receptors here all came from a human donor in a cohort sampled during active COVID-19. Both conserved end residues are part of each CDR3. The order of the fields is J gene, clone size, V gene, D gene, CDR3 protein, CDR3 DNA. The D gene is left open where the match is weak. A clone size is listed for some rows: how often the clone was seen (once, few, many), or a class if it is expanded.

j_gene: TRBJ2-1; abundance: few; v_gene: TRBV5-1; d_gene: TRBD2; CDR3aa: CASSPGLAGWGEQFF; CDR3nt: TGCGCCAGCAGCCCAGGACTAGCGGGCTGGGGTGAGCAGTTCTTC
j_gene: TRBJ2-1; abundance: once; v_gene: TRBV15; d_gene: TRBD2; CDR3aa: CATSSSGGLYNEQFF; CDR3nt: TGTGCCACCAGCTCTAGCGGGGGGCTTTACAATGAGCAGTTCTTC
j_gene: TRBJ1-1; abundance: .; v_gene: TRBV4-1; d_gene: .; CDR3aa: CASSQDLGGNTEAFF; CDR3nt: TGCGCCAGCAGCCAAGATCTCGGGGGTAACACTGAAGCTTTCTTT
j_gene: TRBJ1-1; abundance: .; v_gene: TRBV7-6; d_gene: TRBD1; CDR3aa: CASSPDRGGWDEGTEAFF; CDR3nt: TGTGCCAGCAGCCCCGACAGGGGGGGGTGGGACGAGGGCACTGAAGCTTTCTTT
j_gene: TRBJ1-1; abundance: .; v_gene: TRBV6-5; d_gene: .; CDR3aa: CASSYLTTGNTEAFF; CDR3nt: TGTGCCAGCAGTTACCTTACGACGGGGAACACTGAAGCTTTCTTT
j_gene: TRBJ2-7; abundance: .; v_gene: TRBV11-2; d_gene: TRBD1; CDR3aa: CASRPPGQGIYEQYF; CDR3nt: TGTGCCAGCAGACCTCCGGGACAGGGAATCTACGAGCAGTACTTC
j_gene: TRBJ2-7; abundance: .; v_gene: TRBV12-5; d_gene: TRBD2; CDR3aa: CASGLAPGLDEQYF; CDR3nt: TGTGCTAGTGGTTTGGCACCGGGACTAGACGAGCAGTACTTC
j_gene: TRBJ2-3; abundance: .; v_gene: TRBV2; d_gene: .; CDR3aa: CASSDGAGRTDTQYF; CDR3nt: TGTGCCAGCAGTGACGGGGCGGGGCGCACAGATACGCAGTATTTT
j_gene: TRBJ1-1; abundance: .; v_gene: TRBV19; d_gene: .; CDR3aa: CASSSGSLLNTEAFF; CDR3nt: TGTGCCAGTAGTTCGGGGAGCCTTCTGAACACTGAAGCTTTCTTT
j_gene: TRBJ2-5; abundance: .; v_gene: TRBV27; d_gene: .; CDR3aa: CASSFLQGFETQYF; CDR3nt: TGTGCCAGCAGTTTTCTACAGGGTTTCGAGACCCAGTACTTC
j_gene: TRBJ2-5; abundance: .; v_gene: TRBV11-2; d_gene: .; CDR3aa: CASSAGHQETQYF; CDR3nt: TGTGCCAGCAGCGCGGGACACCAAGAGACCCAGTACTTC
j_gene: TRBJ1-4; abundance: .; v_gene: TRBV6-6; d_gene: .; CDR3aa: CASSYGGLNEKLFF; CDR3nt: TGTGCCAGCAGTTACGGGGGCCTTAATGAAAAACTGTTTTTT
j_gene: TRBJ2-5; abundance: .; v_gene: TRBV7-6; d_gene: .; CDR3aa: CASSRRRQETQYF; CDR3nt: TGTGCCAGCAGCCGCCGGAGGCAAGAGACCCAGTACTTC
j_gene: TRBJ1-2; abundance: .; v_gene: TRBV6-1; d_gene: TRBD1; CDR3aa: CASSELSPGQLNYGYTF; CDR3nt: TGTGCCAGCAGTGAACTTTCACCGGGACAGCTAAACTATGGCTACACCTTC
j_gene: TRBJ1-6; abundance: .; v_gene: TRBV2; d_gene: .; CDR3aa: CASSETDMYNSPLHF; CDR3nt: TGTGCCAGCAGTGAAACGGACATGTATAATTCACCCCTCCACTTT
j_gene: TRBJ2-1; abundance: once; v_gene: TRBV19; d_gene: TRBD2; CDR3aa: CASSIERGGGEQFF; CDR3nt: TGTGCCAGTAGTATCGAGCGGGGGGGCGGTGAGCAGTTCTTC
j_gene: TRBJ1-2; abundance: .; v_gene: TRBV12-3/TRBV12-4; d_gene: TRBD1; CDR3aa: CASSLNRGGGYTF; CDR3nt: TGTGCCAGCAGTTTAAACAGAGGGGGCGGCTACACCTTC
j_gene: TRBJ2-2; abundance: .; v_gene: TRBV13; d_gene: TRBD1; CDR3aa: CASSVDREVTGELFF; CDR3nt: TGTGCCAGCAGCGTGGACAGGGAGGTCACCGGGGAGCTGTTTTTT
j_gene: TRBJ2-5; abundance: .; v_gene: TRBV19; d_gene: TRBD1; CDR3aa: CASSNRQGQETQYF; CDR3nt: TGTGCCAGTAGCAATCGACAGGGGCAAGAGACCCAGTACTTC
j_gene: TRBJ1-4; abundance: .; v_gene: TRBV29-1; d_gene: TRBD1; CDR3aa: CSARTGDREKLFF; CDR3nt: TGCAGCGCGCGGACAGGGGATCGTGAAAAACTGTTTTTT
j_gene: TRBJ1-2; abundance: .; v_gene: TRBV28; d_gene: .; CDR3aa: CASSFRGYYGYTF; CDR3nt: TGTGCCAGCAGTTTTCGAGGTTACTATGGCTACACCTTC
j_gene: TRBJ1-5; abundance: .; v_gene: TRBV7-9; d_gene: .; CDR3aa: CASTGENQPQHF; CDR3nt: TGTGCCAGTACAGGAGAGAATCAGCCCCAGCATTTT
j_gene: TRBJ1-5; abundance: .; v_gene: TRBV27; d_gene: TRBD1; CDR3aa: CASSSDREIGQPQHF; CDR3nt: TGTGCCAGCAGTTCGGACAGGGAGATCGGTCAGCCCCAGCATTTT
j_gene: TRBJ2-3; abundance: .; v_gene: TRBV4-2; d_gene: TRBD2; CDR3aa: CASSQDLRRGGTDTQYF; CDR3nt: TGTGCCAGCAGCCAAGATCTGAGGCGGGGGGGCACAGATACGCAGTATTTT
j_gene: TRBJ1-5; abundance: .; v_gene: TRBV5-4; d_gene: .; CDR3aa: CASSLGGAGNQPQHF; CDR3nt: TGTGCCAGCAGCTTGGGTGGGGCCGGCAATCAGCCCCAGCATTTT
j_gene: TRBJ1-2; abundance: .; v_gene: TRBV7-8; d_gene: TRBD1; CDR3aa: CASSLGTAYGYTF; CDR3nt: TGTGCCAGCAGCCTAGGGACAGCCTATGGCTACACCTTC